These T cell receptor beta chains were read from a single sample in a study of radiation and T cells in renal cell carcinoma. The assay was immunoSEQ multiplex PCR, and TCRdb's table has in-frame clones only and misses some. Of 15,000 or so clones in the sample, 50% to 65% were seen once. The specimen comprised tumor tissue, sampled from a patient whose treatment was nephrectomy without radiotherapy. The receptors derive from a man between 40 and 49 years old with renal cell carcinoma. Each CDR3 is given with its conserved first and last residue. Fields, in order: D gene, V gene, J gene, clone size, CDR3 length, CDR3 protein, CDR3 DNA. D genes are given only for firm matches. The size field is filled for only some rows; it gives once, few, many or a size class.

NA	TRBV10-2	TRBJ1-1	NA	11	CASSRHTEAFF	TGCGCCAGCAGTCGGCACACTGAAGCTTTCTTT
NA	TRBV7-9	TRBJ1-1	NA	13	CATVRPVNTEAFF	TGTGCCACCGTACGGCCGGTGAACACTGAAGCTTTCTTT
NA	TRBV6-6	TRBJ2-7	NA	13	CASSYDPGYEQYF	TGTGCCAGCAGTTACGACCCTGGGTACGAGCAGTACTTC
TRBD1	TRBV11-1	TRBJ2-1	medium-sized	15	CASSLGQGGVNEQFF	TGTGCCAGCAGCTTGGGACAGGGTGGTGTCAATGAGCAGTTCTTC
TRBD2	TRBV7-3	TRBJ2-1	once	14	CASMTRGRDNEQFF	TGTGCCAGCATGACGCGGGGGAGAGACAATGAGCAGTTCTTC
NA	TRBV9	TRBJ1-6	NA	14	CASSVSDINSPLHF	TGTGCCAGCAGCGTGTCGGACATAAATTCACCCCTCCACTTT
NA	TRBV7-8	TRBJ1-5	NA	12	CASSQNQEPQHF	TGTGCCAGCAGCCAGAATCAGGAGCCCCAGCATTTT
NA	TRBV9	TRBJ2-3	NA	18	CASSVGPEVPRGTDTQYF	TGTGCCAGCAGCGTAGGCCCCGAGGTCCCGCGGGGCACAGATACGCAGTATTTT
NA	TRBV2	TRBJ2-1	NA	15	CASSEVQAPGDEQFF	TGTGCCAGCAGTGAAGTGCAGGCCCCGGGCGATGAGCAGTTCTTC
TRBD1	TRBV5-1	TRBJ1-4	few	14	CASSAGQGGEKLFF	TGCGCCAGCAGCGCAGGACAGGGAGGGGAAAAACTGTTTTTT
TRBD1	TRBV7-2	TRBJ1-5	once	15	CASSPDRGMNQPQHF	TGTGCCAGCAGCCCCGACAGGGGAATGAATCAGCCCCAGCATTTT
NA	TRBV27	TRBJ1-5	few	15	CASSLYQPSNQPQHF	TGTGCCAGCAGCCTCTATCAACCCAGCAATCAGCCCCAGCATTTT
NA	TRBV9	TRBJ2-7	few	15	CASSPRGLEIDEQYF	TGTGCCAGCAGCCCCCGGGGTCTGGAGATCGACGAGCAGTACTTC
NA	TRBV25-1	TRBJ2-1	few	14	CASSPRGQYNEQFF	TGTGCCAGCAGTCCCCGTGGACAGTACAATGAGCAGTTCTTC
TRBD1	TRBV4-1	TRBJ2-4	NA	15	CASSQVGQGANIQYF	TGCGCCAGCAGCCAAGTCGGCCAGGGGGCGAACATTCAGTACTTC